Listed below are T cell receptor beta chains from one sample, sequenced in a study of beta chain features in type 1 diabetes. The table came from immunoSEQ multiplex PCR; TCRdb's copy has only in-frame clones and leaves some out. The sample has 65,000 to 100,000 clones, roughly a third seen once; the top ten hold around 0.5%. Sequenced sample: stem cell memory CD4+ T cells from blood. These receptors all stem from a woman younger than 35 in good health. Both conserved end residues are part of each CDR3. The order of the fields is J gene, clone size, V gene, D gene, CDR3 protein, CDR3 DNA. A D gene is named only where the DNA matches it firmly. Some rows mark clone size as missing; the rest say once, few, many or name a class of expanded clone.

J gene: TRBJ2-5
clone size: -
V gene: TRBV2
D gene: TRBD2
CDR3 protein: CASSATGGKETQYF
CDR3 DNA: TGTGCCAGCAGCGCTACGGGGGGGAAAGAGACCCAGTACTTC

J gene: TRBJ2-2
clone size: few
V gene: TRBV25-1
D gene: TRBD2
CDR3 protein: CASFPSGSNTGELFF
CDR3 DNA: TGTGCCAGCTTCCCTAGCGGTTCGAACACCGGGGAGCTGTTTTTT

J gene: TRBJ1-4
clone size: -
V gene: TRBV18
D gene: -
CDR3 protein: CASSRETGGEKLFF
CDR3 DNA: TGTGCCAGCTCAAGGGAGACAGGCGGCGAAAAACTGTTTTTT

J gene: TRBJ1-1
clone size: -
V gene: TRBV5-1
D gene: TRBD1
CDR3 protein: CASSVGQGTNTEAFF
CDR3 DNA: TGCGCCAGCAGCGTCGGACAGGGTACGAACACTGAAGCTTTCTTT

J gene: TRBJ1-1
clone size: few
V gene: TRBV11-2
D gene: TRBD1
CDR3 protein: CASSASTGTLTEAFF
CDR3 DNA: TGTGCCAGCAGCGCCTCGACAGGGACGCTTACTGAAGCTTTCTTT

J gene: TRBJ1-1
clone size: once
V gene: TRBV15
D gene: TRBD1
CDR3 protein: CATSGGQGLNTEAFF
CDR3 DNA: TGTGCCACCAGCGGGGGACAGGGCCTAAACACTGAAGCTTTCTTT

J gene: TRBJ2-1
clone size: few
V gene: TRBV6-1
D gene: -
CDR3 protein: CASICSPFF
CDR3 DNA: TGTGCCAGCATTTGCAGTCCGTTCTTC

J gene: TRBJ1-2
clone size: few
V gene: TRBV30
D gene: TRBD1
CDR3 protein: CAAQGAGGYTF
CDR3 DNA: TGTGCCGCGCAGGGGGCAGGTGGCTACACCTTC

J gene: TRBJ2-7
clone size: once
V gene: TRBV5-4
D gene: TRBD2
CDR3 protein: CASSPRLAGAYEQYF
CDR3 DNA: TGTGCCAGCAGCCCACGACTAGCCGGGGCGTACGAGCAGTACTTC

J gene: TRBJ1-1
clone size: -
V gene: TRBV20-1
D gene: -
CDR3 protein: CSAHTGIEAFF
CDR3 DNA: TGCAGTGCTCATACAGGGATCGAGGCTTTCTTT

J gene: TRBJ2-5
clone size: -
V gene: TRBV30
D gene: TRBD2
CDR3 protein: CAWNPLGGRMSTQYF
CDR3 DNA: TGTGCCTGGAACCCTCTCGGCGGGAGGATGTCAACCCAGTACTTC

J gene: TRBJ2-5
clone size: -
V gene: TRBV11-3
D gene: TRBD1
CDR3 protein: CASSLVWDRGETQYF
CDR3 DNA: TGTGCCAGCAGCTTAGTTTGGGACAGAGGCGAGACCCAGTACTTC